This T cell receptor (beta chain) comes out of a study of T cells in Graves' hyperthyroidism and ophthalmopathy. TCR beta CDR3 sequences were amplified from RNA transcripts. HTBI primers were employed in a first-round RT-PCR of the TCR CDR3. TCRdb ran MiXCR on the multiplex PCR reads and lists one entry per CDR3 protein. The sample includes hundreds of thousands of distinct CDR3 sequences, around 13% of them seen just once. A few counts support this clonotype. There are 14 residues in the CDR3. Germline V lookup: CDR1 MNHNS, CDR2 SASEGT. After removal of 6 bases from V and 4 bases from J, the junction contained 8 bases not matched to a gene.

The genes are TRBV6-1 and TRBJ1-2; 7 bases are shared with TRBD1. The clonotype originates from a woman under 30 with Graves' hyperthyroidism. The specimen was blood. CDR3 sequence: CASRQNRGTYGYTF. Here the CDR3 DNA reads TGTGCCAGCAGACAGAACAGGGGTACCTATGGCTACACCTTC.